Sequencing of this T cell receptor (beta chain) was carried out in a study of blood T cell repertoires in COVID-19. Per the authors' pipeline: Using reference gene primer amplification, nucleated cell counts were estimated. TCRdb keeps only in-frame clones here, not all; method: immunoSEQ multiplex PCR. V and J calls and clone size are copied from that table; D and trimming were computed from the DNA. The sample comprises 300,000 to 350,000 clones, around nine tenths of which are singletons, and about 5% rests with the top ten. Trimming took 0 bases from V and 3 from J, leaving 13 bases between them. Germline CDR1 reads SGHRS; CDR2 reads YFSETQ. The CDR3 has 16 amino acids. Recruitment covered fewer than 25 US areas and drew participants whose ages spanned about 18 to 90 years. Participants' own reports of clinical history determined their cohort assignment.

The sequenced sample consisted of PBMCs or T cells enriched from blood (not recorded which). This clonotype originated in a man younger than 40 who had recovered from COVID-19. V usage is TRBV5-1 and J usage is TRBJ2-1; unclear D gene. The CDR3 DNA reads TGCGCCAGCAGCTTGGATCTTGACGGCGGCTACAATGAGCAGTTCTTC. The encoded protein is CASSLDLDGGYNEQFF. The full variable domain, completed using reference TRBV5-1 and TRBJ2-1, is KAGVTQTPRYLIKTRGQQVTLSCSPISGHRSVSWYQQTPGQGLQFLFEYFSETQRNKGNFPGRFSGRQFSNSRSEMNVSTLELGDSALYLCASSLDLDGGYNEQFFGPGTRLTVL.